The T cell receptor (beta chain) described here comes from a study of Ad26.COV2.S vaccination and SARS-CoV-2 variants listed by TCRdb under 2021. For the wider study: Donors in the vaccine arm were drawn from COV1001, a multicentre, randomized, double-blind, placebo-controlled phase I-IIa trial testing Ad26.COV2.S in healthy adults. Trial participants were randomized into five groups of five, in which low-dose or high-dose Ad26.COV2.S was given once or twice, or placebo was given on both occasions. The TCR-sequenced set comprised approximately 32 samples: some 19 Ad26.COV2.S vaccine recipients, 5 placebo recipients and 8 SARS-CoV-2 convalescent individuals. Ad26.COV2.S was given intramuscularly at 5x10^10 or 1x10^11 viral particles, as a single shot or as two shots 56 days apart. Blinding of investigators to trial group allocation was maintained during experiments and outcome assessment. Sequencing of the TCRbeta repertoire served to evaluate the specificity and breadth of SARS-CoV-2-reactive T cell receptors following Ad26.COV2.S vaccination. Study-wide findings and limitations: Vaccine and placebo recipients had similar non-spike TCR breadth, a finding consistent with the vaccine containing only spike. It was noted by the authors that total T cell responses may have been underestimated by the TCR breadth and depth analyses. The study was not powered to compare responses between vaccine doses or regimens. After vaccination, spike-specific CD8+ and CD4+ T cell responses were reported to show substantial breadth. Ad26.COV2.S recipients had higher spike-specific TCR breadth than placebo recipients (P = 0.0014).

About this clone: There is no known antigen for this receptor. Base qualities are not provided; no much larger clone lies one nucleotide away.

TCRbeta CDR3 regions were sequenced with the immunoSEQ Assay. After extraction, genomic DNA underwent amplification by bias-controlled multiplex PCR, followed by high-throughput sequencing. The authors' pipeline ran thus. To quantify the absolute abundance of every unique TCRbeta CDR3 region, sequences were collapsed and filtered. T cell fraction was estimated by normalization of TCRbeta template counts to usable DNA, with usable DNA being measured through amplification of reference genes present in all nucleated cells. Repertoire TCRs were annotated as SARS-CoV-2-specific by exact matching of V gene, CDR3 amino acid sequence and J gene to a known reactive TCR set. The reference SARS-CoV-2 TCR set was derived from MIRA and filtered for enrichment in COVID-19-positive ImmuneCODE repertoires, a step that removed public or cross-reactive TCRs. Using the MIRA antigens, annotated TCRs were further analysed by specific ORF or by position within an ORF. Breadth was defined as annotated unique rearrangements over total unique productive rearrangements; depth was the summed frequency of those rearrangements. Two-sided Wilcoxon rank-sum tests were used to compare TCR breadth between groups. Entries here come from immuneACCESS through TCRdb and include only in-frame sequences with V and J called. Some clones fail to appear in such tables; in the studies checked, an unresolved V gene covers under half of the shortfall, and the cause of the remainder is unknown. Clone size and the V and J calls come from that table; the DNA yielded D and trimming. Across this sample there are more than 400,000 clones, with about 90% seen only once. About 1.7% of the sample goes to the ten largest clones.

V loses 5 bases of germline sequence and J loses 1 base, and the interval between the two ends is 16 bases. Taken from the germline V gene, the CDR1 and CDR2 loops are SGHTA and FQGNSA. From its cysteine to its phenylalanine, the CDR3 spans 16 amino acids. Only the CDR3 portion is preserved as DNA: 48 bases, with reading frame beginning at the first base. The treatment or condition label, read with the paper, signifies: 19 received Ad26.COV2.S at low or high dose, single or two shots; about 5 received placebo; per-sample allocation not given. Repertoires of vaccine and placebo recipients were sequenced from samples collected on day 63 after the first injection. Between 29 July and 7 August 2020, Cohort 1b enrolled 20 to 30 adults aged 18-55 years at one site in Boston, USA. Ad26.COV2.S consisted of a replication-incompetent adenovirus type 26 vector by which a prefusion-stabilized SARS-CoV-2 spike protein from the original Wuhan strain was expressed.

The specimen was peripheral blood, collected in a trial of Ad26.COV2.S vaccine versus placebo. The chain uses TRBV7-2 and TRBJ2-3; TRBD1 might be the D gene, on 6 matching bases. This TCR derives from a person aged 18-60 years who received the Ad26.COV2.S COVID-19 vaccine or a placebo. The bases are TGTGCCAGCAGCCAACAGGGCCTTTACGGCACAGATACGCAGTATTTT. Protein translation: CASSQQGLYGTDTQYF.